Presented here are 21 T cell receptor beta chains from one specimen sequenced in a study of cytomegalovirus exposure and HLA in healthy donors. This PCR relied on a set of 60 Vbeta primers and 13 Jbeta primers. Sequencing used immunoSEQ multiplex PCR; TCRdb keeps in-frame clones, though not all of them. The data contain about 90,000 clones, 60% to 80% of them singletons. The sequencing sample was made of PBMCs. The source is a woman aged 50 to 60 in good health and CMV-seropositive.

V is TRBV27 and J is TRBJ2-5, with 10 positions matching TRBD2. The J call may be wrong; the DNA end is better matched by TRBJ2-7. The CDR3 is 14 amino acids. Germline CDR1 and CDR2: MNHEY and SMNVEV (reference sequence). The CDR3 sequence is CASSLVAGGSEQYF. The DNA of the CDR3 is TGTGCCAGCAGTTTGGTAGCGGGAGGCTCCGAGCAGTACTTC.

This chain links TRBV4-1 with TRBJ2-1, with 12 nucleotides matching TRBD2. The CDR3 is 15 residues long. Germline CDR1 and CDR2: MGHRA and YSYEKL. After removal of 7 bases from V and 4 bases from J, the junction contained 5 bases not matched to a gene. CDR3 sequence reads: CASTGGLAGYNEQFF. The CDR3 DNA reads as TGCGCCAGCACCGGGGGACTAGCGGGTTACAATGAGCAGTTCTTC.

The chain combines TRBV7-2 with TRBJ1-5, with 8 bases aligning to TRBD1. Germline loops: CDR1 SGHTA, CDR2 FQGNSA. CDR3 length: 15 amino acids. The junction had 5 bases not matched to a gene; V was cut back by 2 bases and J by 5 bases. CDR3: CASSLRTGFHQPQHF. The CDR3 DNA reads as TGTGCCAGCAGCTTAAGGACAGGGTTCCATCAGCCCCAGCATTTT. The full variable domain, rest sourced from reference TRBV7-2 and TRBJ1-5, is GAGVSQSPSNKVTEKGKDVELRCDPISGHTALYWYRQSLGQGLEFLIYFQGNSAPDKSGLPSDRFSAERTGGSVSTLTIQRTQQEDSAVYLCASSLRTGFHQPQHFGDGTRLSIL.

The V gene is TRBV5-1, the J gene TRBJ1-1, with D possibly TRBD1 on 6 matching bases. Per the germline V gene, CDR1 is SGHRS and CDR2 is YFSETQ. CDR3 length equals 16 residues. Trimming took off 0 bases at V and 4 bases at J, with 16 bases between the two ends. Written as DNA, the CDR3 is TGCGCCAGCAGCTTGGAAACGGGCAGGGGCGGCACTGAAGCTTTCTTT. Encoded protein: CASSLETGRGGTEAFF.

The genes are TRBV4-3 and TRBJ2-7; D not certain. The CDR3 consists of 14 residues. Trimming removed 4 bases from V and 5 bases from J, with 15 bases in between. The germline V gene encodes CDR1 LGHNA and CDR2 YSLEER. The CDR3 here is CASSREEQIDEQYF. The CDR3 coding sequence is TGCGCCAGCAGCCGAGAGGAGCAGATCGACGAGCAGTACTTC.

The chain employs TRBV11-3 and TRBJ2-1, with 10 bases fitting TRBD1. Per the germline V gene, CDR1 is SGHNT and CDR2 is YENEEA. CDR3 length equals 15 residues. V dropped 3 bases and J dropped 9; count of bases not matched to a gene: 8. The CDR3 loop is CASSLRGTGVGEQFF. CDR3 nucleotides: TGTGCCAGCAGCTTGCGTGGGACAGGGGTTGGTGAGCAGTTCTTC.

This clone was seen a handful of times. J is TRBJ2-1 and V is TRBV7-3; 7 bases map to TRBD1. The CDR3 consists of 15 residues. Germline loops: CDR1 SGHTA, CDR2 FQGTGA. V was pared by 6 bases and J by 7 bases, with 12 bases of the junction left unmatched. The CDR3 DNA sequence: TGTGCCAGCAGATTGCAAGGGGGCGCGGGTAATGAGCAGTTCTTC. Encoded protein: CASRLQGGAGNEQFF.

The chain links TRBV6-1 to TRBJ1-6; D gene ambiguous. V lost 8 bases to trimming and J lost 2 bases, with 7 bases between them. CDR3 length: 13 amino acids. Germline loops: CDR1 MNHNS, CDR2 SASEGT. CDR3 DNA sequence: TGTGCCAGCGGCGGAACCTATAATTCACCCCTCCACTTT. It is translated as CASGGTYNSPLHF.

A few counts support this clone. J is TRBJ1-2 and V is TRBV27; D perhaps matches TRBD1 (6 bases). Germline V gene lookup returns CDR1 MNHEY and CDR2 SMNVEV (reference sequence). CDR3 length equals 13 residues. Trimming shortened V by 2 bases and J by 7 bases, and 11 bases separated the two germline ends. The CDR3 DNA follows: TGTGCCAGCAGTTTAAACAGGGCTGGTGGCTACACCTTC. Translation: CASSLNRAGGYTF.

DNA for the CDR3: TGTGCCAGCAGCCTAGGACAGGGAACCTACGAGCAGTACTTC. Translation gives CASSLGQGTYEQYF. The J gene is TRBJ2-7, the V gene TRBV7-6; TRBD1 matches 8 bases. J gave up 2 bases and V 5 bases, and 5 bases lay outside the gene matches. The germline V gene encodes CDR1 SGHVS and CDR2 FNYEAQ. The CDR3 is 14 amino acids.

The chain combines TRBV28 with TRBJ1-1, with a tentative D call TRBD1 (5 bases). The germline V and J ends were trimmed by 8 bases and 8 bases, with 12 bases remaining between them. This CDR3 has 11 amino acids. Germline CDR1 reads MDHEN; CDR2 reads SYDVKM. CDR3 DNA: TGTGCCAGCCATCAGGGAGGGGAAGCTTTCTTT. It codes for CASHQGGEAFF. The full variable domain, completed using reference TRBV28 and TRBJ1-1, is DVKVTQSSRYLVKRTGEKVFLECVQDMDHENMFWYRQDPGLGLRLIYFSYDVKMKEKGDIPEGYSVSREKKERFSLILESASTNQTSMYLCASHQGGEAFFGQGTRLTVV.

V usage is TRBV4-1 and J usage is TRBJ2-1, with D possibly matching TRBD1 (6 bases). The CDR3 runs 13 residues. The ends were cut back, 1 base at V and 13 bases at J, with 14 bases in the middle. The germline V gene encodes CDR1 MGHRA and CDR2 YSYEKL. The CDR3 region has the DNA TGCGCCAGCAGCCAAGCCTCGGACAGAGGCCAGTTCTTC. Protein: CASSQASDRGQFF.

This chain uses TRBV28 with TRBJ1-4; D not certain. The germline V and J ends were trimmed by 4 bases and 2 bases, with 11 bases remaining between them. Germline V gene data show CDR1 as MDHEN and CDR2 as SYDVKM. CDR3 length equals 15 residues. CDR3 loop: CASSSRGSTNEKLFF. The CDR3 region has the DNA TGTGCCAGCAGTTCGCGAGGTAGTACTAATGAAAAACTGTTTTTT.

The chain is built from TRBV5-1 and TRBJ2-7, with 9 bases aligning to TRBD1. With 5 bases clipped from V and 0 bases from J, the junction kept 6 bases outside the gene matches. Per germline, CDR1 SGHRS and CDR2 YFSETQ. The CDR3 covers 15 residues. The CDR3 spells CASSPLQGASYEQYF. CDR3 DNA sequence: TGCGCCAGCAGTCCCCTACAGGGGGCCTCCTACGAGCAGTACTTC. The complete variable domain, with remaining parts taken from reference TRBV5-1 and TRBJ2-7, reads KAGVTQTPRYLIKTRGQQVTLSCSPISGHRSVSWYQQTPGQGLQFLFEYFSETQRNKGNFPGRFSGRQFSNSRSEMNVSTLELGDSALYLCASSPLQGASYEQYFGPGTRLTVT.

The chain is built from TRBV28 and TRBJ2-3; D call uncertain. V lost 4 bases and J 6 bases, leaving 11 bases between the germline ends. CDR3 size: 13 residues. Germline assignment: CDR1 MDHEN and CDR2 SYDVKM. As DNA, the CDR3 is TGTGCCAGCAGTTCCGGAGACCCGGATACGCAGTATTTT. This gives the protein CASSSGDPDTQYF. The full variable domain, rest sourced from reference TRBV28 and TRBJ2-3, is DVKVTQSSRYLVKRTGEKVFLECVQDMDHENMFWYRQDPGLGLRLIYFSYDVKMKEKGDIPEGYSVSREKKERFSLILESASTNQTSMYLCASSSGDPDTQYFGPGTRLTVL.

The gene calls are TRBV4-3 and TRBJ1-3, with D possibly being TRBD1 (6 bases). V lost 0 bases to trimming and J lost 4 bases, with 13 bases between them. The germline CDR1 and CDR2 sequences are LGHNA and YSLEER. The CDR3 extends over 16 amino acids. The CDR3 protein is CASSQDSTGKGNTIYF. CDR3 nucleotide sequence: TGCGCCAGCAGCCAAGATTCCACAGGGAAAGGAAACACCATATATTTT.

This chain joins TRBV19 and TRBJ2-7, with 9 positions matching TRBD1. Germline loops: CDR1 LNHDA, CDR2 SQIVND (reference sequence). Trimming cost V 3 bases and J 5 bases; bases outside gene matches: 14. This CDR3 region has 17 residues. The CDR3 DNA is TGTGCCAGTAGTATGCTACCCACCGGGACAGGGATCCACGAGCAGTACTTC. It is translated as CASSMLPTGTGIHEQYF.

The chain links TRBV28 to TRBJ2-5; D is possibly TRBD1 (6 bases). The V end lost 1 base, the J end lost 7 bases, and 16 bases lay between the germline ends. Germline loops: CDR1 MDHEN, CDR2 SYDVKM. The CDR3 totals 15 residues. The CDR3 sequence: CASSLSVGGLGTQYF. DNA for the CDR3: TGTGCCAGCAGTTTATCAGTTGGGGGCCTGGGGACCCAGTACTTC.

The chain has TRBV6-1 and TRBJ1-5; 7 bases are a match to TRBD1. The CDR3 runs 13 residues. Trimming cost V 9 bases and J 2 bases; bases outside gene matches: 4. The germline V gene encodes CDR1 MNHNS and CDR2 SASEGT. Here the CDR3 DNA reads TGTGCCAGTGGGACAGTAGGCAATCAGCCCCAGCATTTT. Its protein is CASGTVGNQPQHF.

This chain connects TRBV11-1 to TRBJ2-7; maybe TRBD1 (6 bases). The CDR3 spans 15 residues. V lost 1 base, J lost 2 bases, and 12 bases lay in between. Germline values: CDR1 SGHAT, CDR2 FQDESV (reference sequence). The CDR3 DNA reads TGTGCCAGCAGCTTAGTCAAGGGGGTGCCCTACGAGCAGTACTTC. Translated: CASSLVKGVPYEQYF.

The gene calls are TRBV5-6 and TRBJ2-1; maybe TRBD1 (6 bases). The length of the CDR3 is 12 residues. The germline V gene encodes CDR1 SGHDT and CDR2 YYEEEE. V was trimmed by 4 bases and J by 8 bases, leaving 10 bases between them. The CDR3: CASSATGYEQFF. As DNA, the CDR3 is TGTGCCAGCAGCGCCACAGGGTATGAGCAGTTCTTC.